This T cell receptor beta chain was obtained from a study of T cells in localized non-small cell lung cancer. Whole-study findings and limits: Adjacent lung tissue had a median about 60 of the top 100 clones found in the tumor.

With regard to this clone: Its antigen is as yet unknown.

Some clones are missing from TCRdb's copy, which holds only in-frame ones; the method was immunoSEQ multiplex PCR. The sample contains 5,000 to 6,500 clones, 87% of which appear only once. CDR1 is SGHTA and CDR2 is FQGNSA in the germline V gene. The V and J ends lost 1 base and 6 bases respectively, with 10 bases between them. The CDR3 has 14 amino acids. This TCR came from a male donor aged 60 or over with stage I lung adenocarcinoma. The material sequenced was peripheral blood, taken before any cancer treatment. The chain has TRBV7-2 and TRBJ1-5; maybe TRBD1 (5 bases). The CDR3: CASSLEGRVQPQHF. DNA for the CDR3: TGTGCCAGCAGCTTAGAGGGGAGGGTTCAGCCCCAGCATTTT.